The 2 T cell receptor beta chains in this list originate from one sample, sequenced in a study of cytomegalovirus exposure and HLA in healthy donors. Clones were sequenced by immunoSEQ multiplex PCR, and TCRdb holds only the in-frame ones, with some missing. The sample lists roughly 76,000 clones; 90% to 95% were seen once. Input material: PBMCs. These receptors were collected from a man younger than 30 in good health and CMV-seropositive.

The genes are TRBV10-3 and TRBJ2-3, with 10 bases matching TRBD1. The ends lost 10 bases at V and 3 bases at J; junction bases unmatched: 10. CDR3 length equals 15 residues. The germline CDR1 and CDR2 sequences are ENHRY and SYGVKD. CDR3 amino acids: CASRRDRGGTDTQYF. CDR3 bases: TGTGCCAGTAGACGGGACAGGGGAGGTACAGATACGCAGTATTTT.

The chain combines TRBV28 with TRBJ2-1; TRBD1 agrees at 9 bases. CDR3 size: 14 residues. CDR1 is MDHEN, CDR2 SYDVKM, per germline. V shed 8 bases, J shed 9 bases, and the junction held 11 bases outside the gene matches. CDR3 sequence: CASAPGQGAGEQFF. The CDR3 nucleotides are TGTGCCAGCGCTCCGGGACAGGGCGCCGGTGAGCAGTTCTTC. Looking up the rest from reference TRBV28 and TRBJ2-1 gives the full variable domain: DVKVTQSSRYLVKRTGEKVFLECVQDMDHENMFWYRQDPGLGLRLIYFSYDVKMKEKGDIPEGYSVSREKKERFSLILESASTNQTSMYLCASAPGQGAGEQFFGPGTRLTVL.